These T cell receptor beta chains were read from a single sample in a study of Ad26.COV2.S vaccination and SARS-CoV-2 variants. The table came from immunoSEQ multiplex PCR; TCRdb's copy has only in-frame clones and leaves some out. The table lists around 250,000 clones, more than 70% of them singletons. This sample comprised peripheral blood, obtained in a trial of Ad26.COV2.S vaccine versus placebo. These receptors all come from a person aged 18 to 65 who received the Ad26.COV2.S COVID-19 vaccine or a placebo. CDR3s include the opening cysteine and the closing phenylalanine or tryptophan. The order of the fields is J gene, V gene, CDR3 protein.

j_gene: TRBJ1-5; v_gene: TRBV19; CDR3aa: CASRTGVQPQHF
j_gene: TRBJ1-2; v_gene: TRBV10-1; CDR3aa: CASSDGTFYGYTF
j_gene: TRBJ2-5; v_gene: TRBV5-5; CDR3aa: CASSWGRQGIETQYF
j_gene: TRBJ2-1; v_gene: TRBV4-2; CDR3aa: CASSQDRTSGGFYNEQFF
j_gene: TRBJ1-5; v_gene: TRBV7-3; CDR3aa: CASSLRGGPGQPQHF
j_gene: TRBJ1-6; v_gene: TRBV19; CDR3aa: CASSTTGTNNSPLHF
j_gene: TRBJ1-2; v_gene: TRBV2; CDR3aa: CASSEDYRGSYGYTF
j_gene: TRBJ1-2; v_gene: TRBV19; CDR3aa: CASSSDGTERGYTF
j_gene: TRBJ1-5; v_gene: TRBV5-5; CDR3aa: CASSPKGPSNQPQHF
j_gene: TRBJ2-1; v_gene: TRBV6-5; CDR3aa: CASRPGQGIRNEQFF
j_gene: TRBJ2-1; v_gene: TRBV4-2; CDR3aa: CASSPRLAGSDEQFF
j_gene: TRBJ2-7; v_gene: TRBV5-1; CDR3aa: CASSPRGASSYEQYF
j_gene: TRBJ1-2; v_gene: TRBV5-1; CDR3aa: CASSLTDSPYGYTF
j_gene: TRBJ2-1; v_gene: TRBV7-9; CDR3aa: CASSPNQGANEQFF
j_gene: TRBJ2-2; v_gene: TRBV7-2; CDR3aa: CASSLGRDRRLYTGELFF
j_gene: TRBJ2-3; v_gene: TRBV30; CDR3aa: CAWSSTSTDTQYF
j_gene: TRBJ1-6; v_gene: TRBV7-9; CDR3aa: CASSLGGTGNSPLHF
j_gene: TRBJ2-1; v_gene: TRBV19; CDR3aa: CASSIPGREQFF